This T cell receptor beta chain was captured in a study of blood T cell repertoires in COVID-19. The overall study: COVID-19 samples from acute and convalescent phases originated in the United States, Italy and Spain.

Original data processing: How many nucleated cells were present was estimated from reference gene primer amplification. Libraries were prepared by immunoSEQ multiplex PCR; TCRdb keeps only in-frame clonotypes and omits some of them. V, J and clone size were drawn from that table, and D and trimming were deduced from the DNA. The sample includes over 15,000 clones, 70% to 90% seen only once; the top ten take around a tenth. The CDR3 is 15 residues long. Per germline, CDR1 SGHAT and CDR2 FQNNGV. Worth noting for this clone: One junction end does not reproduce the germline sequence, and a read error may be involved.

The chain has TRBV11-2 and TRBJ2-7; 14 bases agree with TRBD2. The receptor was derived from a man older than 75 with acute or convalescent COVID-19. The sample comprised peripheral blood. The CDR3 coding sequence is TGTGCCAGCAGCGAACAGGGACTAGCGGGGGCCGTGAGGAACTTC. Translation: CASSEQGLAGAVRNF. Using reference TRBV11-2 and TRBJ2-7 for the parts outside the CDR3, the full variable domain is EAGVAQSPRYKIIEKRQSVAFWCNPISGHATLYWYQQILGQGPKLLIQFQNNGVVDDSQLPKDRFSAERLKGVDSTLKIQPAKLEDSAVYLCASSEQGLAGAVRNFGPGTRLTVT.